These 6 T cell receptor beta chains originate from one sample sequenced in a study of blood T cell repertoires in COVID-19. Some clones are missing from TCRdb's copy, which holds only in-frame ones; the method was immunoSEQ multiplex PCR. The sample consists of about 160,000 clones, under 90% of them appearing once. What was sequenced was peripheral blood. These receptors were obtained from a woman older than 75 with active or convalescent COVID-19.

The V call is TRBV2, the J call TRBJ2-1, with D perhaps matching TRBD2 (6 bases). Germline CDR1 is SNHLY and CDR2 is FYNNEI. CDR3 length equals 15 residues. V was clipped by 0 bases and J by 10 bases, with 16 bases between them. DNA of the CDR3: TGTGCCAGCAGTGAAGCCAGCCCGGGGGTTAACGAGCAGTTCTTC. Translated: CASSEASPGVNEQFF.

This clone appeared a single time. The V and J genes are TRBV28 and TRBJ1-1; TRBD1 matches 9 bases. Per the germline V gene, CDR1 is MDHEN and CDR2 is SYDVKM. V lost 7 bases to trimming and J lost 1 base; unmatched junction nucleotides: 7. This CDR3 is built from 15 residues. Written as DNA, the CDR3 is TGTGCCAGCAAGGCCGCGGACAGGGGGAACACTGAAGCTTTCTTT. Protein product: CASKAADRGNTEAFF.

This chain joins TRBV5-6 and TRBJ1-1; 9 bases are shared with TRBD1. Germline assignment: CDR1 SGHDT and CDR2 YYEEEE. V shed 4 bases, J shed 1 base, and the junction held 8 bases outside the gene matches. There are 16 residues in the CDR3. In DNA, the CDR3 is TGTGCCAGCAGCCGAACCAGGACAGGGGCGAACACTGAAGCTTTCTTT. Translation gives CASSRTRTGANTEAFF.

The chain employs TRBV25-1 and TRBJ1-2; TRBD1 might be the D (5 bases). Trimming stripped 9 bases from V and 0 bases from J, with 23 bases between. Germline CDR1 MGHDK, CDR2 SYGVNS. The CDR3 covers 17 residues. The DNA for the CDR3 is TGTGCCAGACCCTCGCCGGAGACAGCAAGACCTAACTATGGCTACACCTTC. It specifies CARPSPETARPNYGYTF.

This clone was seen just once. The chain joins TRBV2 to TRBJ2-7; 8 nucleotides match TRBD2. The germline V gene has CDR1 SNHLY and CDR2 FYNNEI. The CDR3 contains 14 residues. Trimming removed 5 bases from V and 4 bases from J; junction bases left unmatched: 7. This CDR3 reads CASSSSGSRYEQYF. The CDR3 DNA reads as TGTGCCAGCAGTTCAAGCGGGAGTAGGTACGAGCAGTACTTC.

The chain has TRBV2 and TRBJ2-7; possibly TRBD1 for D (6 bases). The CDR3 runs to 15 residues. V lost 10 bases, J lost 2 bases, and 21 bases lay in between. Germline loops: CDR1 SNHLY, CDR2 FYNNEI. The CDR3: CATSTGRFGTYEQYF. The CDR3 region has the DNA TGTGCCACATCTACAGGGAGATTTGGGACCTACGAGCAGTACTTC.